This paragraph reports one TCR beta chain. The antigen is undetermined. This sample is part of a study of shared clonotypes between healthy human individuals. Background on the study: Plates per donor: three CD4 naive, three CD4 memory, two CD8 naive, one CD8 memory.

The input for sorted-subset replicate PCRs was around 0.2 ug DNA, 25,000 to 35,000 T cell genomes. Profiling relied on immunoSEQ multiplex PCR, and the TCRdb table lists in-frame clones only, not all of them. Of approximately 1.4 million clones in the sample, under 99% are singletons; the top ten hold less than 0.55%. Overall study results and limits: Large sequencing depth failed to make sorted-subset sequencing complete, rarefaction showed.

CDR3 length: 15 residues. Trimming removed 6 bases from V and 2 bases from J, with 14 bases in between. From germline, CDR1 is MNHNS and CDR2 SASEGT. All donors were Caucasian adults living in Nashville, Tennessee. The chain recombines TRBV6-1 with TRBJ1-5; D is perhaps TRBD1 (6 bases). Sample: naive CD4+ T cells sorted from blood. Described subset: CD45RA+ positively selected. This clonotype was sampled from a man in his thirties or forties in good health. CDR3 in DNA: TGTGCCAGCAGGATACCGGGACACGGCAATCAGCCCCAGCATTTT. This translates into CASRIPGHGNQPQHF.